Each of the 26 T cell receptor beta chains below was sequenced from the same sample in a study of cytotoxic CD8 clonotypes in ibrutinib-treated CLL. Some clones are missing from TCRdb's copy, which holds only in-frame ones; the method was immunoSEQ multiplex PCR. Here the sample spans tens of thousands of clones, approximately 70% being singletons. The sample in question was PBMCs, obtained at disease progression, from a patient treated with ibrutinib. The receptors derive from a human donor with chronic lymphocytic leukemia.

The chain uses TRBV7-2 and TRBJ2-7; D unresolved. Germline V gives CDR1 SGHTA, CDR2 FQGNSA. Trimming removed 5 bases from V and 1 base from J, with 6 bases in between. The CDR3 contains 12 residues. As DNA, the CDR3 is TGTGCCAGCAGCCCCGGGTCCTACGAGCAGTACTTC. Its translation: CASSPGSYEQYF.

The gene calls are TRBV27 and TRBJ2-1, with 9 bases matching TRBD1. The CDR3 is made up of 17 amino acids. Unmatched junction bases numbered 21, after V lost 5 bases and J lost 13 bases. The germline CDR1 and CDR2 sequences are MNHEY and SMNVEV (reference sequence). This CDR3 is CASSRSDRGGYPPLQFF. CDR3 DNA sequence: TGTGCCAGCAGTAGATCGGACAGGGGAGGGTACCCACCCTTACAGTTCTTC.

This chain's CDR3 is CASSKGAPETQYF. In nucleotides, the CDR3 is TGTGCCAGCAGCAAGGGGGCCCCGGAGACCCAGTACTTC. The chain carries TRBV2 and TRBJ2-5, with TRBD1 matching 7 bases. The germline V gene has CDR1 SNHLY and CDR2 FYNNEI. Germline trimming cut 6 bases from V and 5 bases from J; bases unmatched to any gene: 6. This CDR3 comprises 13 residues.

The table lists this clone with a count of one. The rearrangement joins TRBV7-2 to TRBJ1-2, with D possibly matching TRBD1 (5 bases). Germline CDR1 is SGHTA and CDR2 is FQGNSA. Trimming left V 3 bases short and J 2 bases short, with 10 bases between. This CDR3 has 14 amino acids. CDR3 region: CASSLKGQNYGYTF. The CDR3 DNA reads TGTGCCAGCAGCTTGAAGGGGCAGAACTATGGCTACACCTTC.

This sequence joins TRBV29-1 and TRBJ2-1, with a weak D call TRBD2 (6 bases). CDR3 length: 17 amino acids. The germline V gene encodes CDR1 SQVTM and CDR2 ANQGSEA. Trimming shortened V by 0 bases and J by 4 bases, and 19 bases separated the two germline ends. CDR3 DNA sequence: TGCAGCGTTGAAGACGGAGGGCGGACTGGCCATTACAATGAGCAGTTCTTC. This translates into CSVEDGGRTGHYNEQFF.

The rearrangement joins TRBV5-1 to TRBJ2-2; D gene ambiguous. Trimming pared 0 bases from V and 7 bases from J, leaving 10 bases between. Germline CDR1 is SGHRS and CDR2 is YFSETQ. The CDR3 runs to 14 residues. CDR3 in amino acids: CASSLDREVGELFF. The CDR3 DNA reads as TGCGCCAGCAGCTTGGATAGGGAAGTCGGGGAGCTGTTTTTT.

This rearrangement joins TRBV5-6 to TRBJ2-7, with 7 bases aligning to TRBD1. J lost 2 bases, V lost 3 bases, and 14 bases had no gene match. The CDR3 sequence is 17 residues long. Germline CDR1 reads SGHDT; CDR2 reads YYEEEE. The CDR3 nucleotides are TGTGCCAGCAGCTACCCTTGGACAGGAGATTTCGCCTACGAGCAGTACTTC. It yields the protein CASSYPWTGDFAYEQYF.

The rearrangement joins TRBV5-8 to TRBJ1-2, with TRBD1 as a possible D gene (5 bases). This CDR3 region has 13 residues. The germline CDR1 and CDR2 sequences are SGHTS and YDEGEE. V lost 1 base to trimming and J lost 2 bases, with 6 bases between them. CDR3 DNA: TGTGCCAGCAGCTTGAAGGGGAACTATGGCTACACCTTC. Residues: CASSLKGNYGYTF.

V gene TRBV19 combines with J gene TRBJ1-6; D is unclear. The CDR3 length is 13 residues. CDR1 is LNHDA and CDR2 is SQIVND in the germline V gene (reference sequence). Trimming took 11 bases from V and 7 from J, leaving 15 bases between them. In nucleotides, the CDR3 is TGTGCCTCAACCTCAGGTTGGAATTCACCCCTCCACTTT. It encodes CASTSGWNSPLHF. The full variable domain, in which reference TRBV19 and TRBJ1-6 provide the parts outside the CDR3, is DGGITQSPKYLFRKEGQNVTLSCEQNLNHDAMYWYRQDPGQGLRLIYYSQIVNDFQKGDIAEGYSVSREKKESFPLTVTSAQKNPTAFYLCASTSGWNSPLHFGNGTRLTVT.

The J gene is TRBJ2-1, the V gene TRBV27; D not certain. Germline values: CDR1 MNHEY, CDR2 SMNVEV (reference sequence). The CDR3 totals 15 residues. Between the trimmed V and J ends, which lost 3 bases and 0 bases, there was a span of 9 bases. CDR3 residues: CASSFSESSYNEQFF. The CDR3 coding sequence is TGTGCCAGCAGTTTTTCGGAGAGCTCCTACAATGAGCAGTTCTTC.

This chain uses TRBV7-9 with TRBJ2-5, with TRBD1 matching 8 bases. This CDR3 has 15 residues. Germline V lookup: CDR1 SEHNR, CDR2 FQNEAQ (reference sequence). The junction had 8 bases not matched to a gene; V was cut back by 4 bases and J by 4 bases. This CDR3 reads CASSYGQGEGETQYF. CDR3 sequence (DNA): TGTGCCAGCAGCTACGGACAGGGTGAGGGAGAGACCCAGTACTTC.

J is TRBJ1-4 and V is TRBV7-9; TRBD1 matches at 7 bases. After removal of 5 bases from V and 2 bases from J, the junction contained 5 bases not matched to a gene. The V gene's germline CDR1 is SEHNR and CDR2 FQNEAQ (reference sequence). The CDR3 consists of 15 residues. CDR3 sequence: CASSRQGGTNEKLFF. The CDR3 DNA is TGTGCCAGCAGCCGCCAGGGGGGCACTAATGAAAAACTGTTTTTT.

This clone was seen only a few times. The CDR3 protein is CASSLAVSSYNEQFF. CDR3 sequence (DNA): TGTGCCAGCAGCTTAGCGGTTAGCTCCTACAATGAGCAGTTCTTC. The V gene is TRBV7-3, the J gene TRBJ2-1; D gene uncertain. Between the trimmed V and J ends, which lost 2 bases and 0 bases, there was a span of 8 bases. CDR3 size: 15 residues. Germline V lookup: CDR1 SGHTA, CDR2 FQGTGA.

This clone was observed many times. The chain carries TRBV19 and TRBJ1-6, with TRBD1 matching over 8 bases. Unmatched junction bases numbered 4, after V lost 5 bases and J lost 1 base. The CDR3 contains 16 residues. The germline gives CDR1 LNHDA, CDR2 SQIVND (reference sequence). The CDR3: CASSRQGRSYNSPLHF. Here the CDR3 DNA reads TGTGCCAGTAGTCGACAGGGGCGATCCTATAATTCACCCCTCCACTTT.

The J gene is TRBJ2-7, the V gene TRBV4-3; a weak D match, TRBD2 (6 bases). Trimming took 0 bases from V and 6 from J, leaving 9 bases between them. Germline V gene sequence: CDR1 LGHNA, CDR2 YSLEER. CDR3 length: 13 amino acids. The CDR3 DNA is TGCGCCAGCAGCCAAGATGGGGGAGGCGAGCAGTACTTC. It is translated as CASSQDGGGEQYF.

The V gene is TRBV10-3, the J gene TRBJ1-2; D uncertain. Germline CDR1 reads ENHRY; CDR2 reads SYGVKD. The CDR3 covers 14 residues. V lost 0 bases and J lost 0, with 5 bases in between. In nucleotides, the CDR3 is TGTGCCATCAGTGAGTCCCCCCCTAACTATGGCTACACCTTC. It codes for CAISESPPNYGYTF.

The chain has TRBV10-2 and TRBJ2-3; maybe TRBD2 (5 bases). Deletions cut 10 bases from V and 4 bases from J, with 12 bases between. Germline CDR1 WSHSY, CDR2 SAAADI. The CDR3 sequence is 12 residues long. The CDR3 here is CATRGFADTQYF. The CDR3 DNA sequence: TGCGCCACTCGGGGTTTCGCAGATACGCAGTATTTT.

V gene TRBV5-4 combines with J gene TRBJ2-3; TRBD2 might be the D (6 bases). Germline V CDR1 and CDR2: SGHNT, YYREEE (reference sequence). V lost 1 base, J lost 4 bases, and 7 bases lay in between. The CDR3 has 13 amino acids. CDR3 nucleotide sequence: TGTGCCAGCAGCTTGACGGGGGCAGATACGCAGTATTTT. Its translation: CASSLTGADTQYF. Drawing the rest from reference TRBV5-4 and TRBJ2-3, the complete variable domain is ETGVTQSPTHLIKTRGQQVTLRCSSQSGHNTVSWYQQALGQGPQFIFQYYREEENGRGNFPPRFSGLQFPNYSSELNVNALELDDSALYLCASSLTGADTQYFGPGTRLTVL.

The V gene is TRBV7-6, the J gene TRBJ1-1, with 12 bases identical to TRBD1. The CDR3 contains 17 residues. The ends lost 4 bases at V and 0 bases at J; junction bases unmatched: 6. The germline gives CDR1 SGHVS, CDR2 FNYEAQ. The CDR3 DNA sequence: TGTGCCAGCAGCTGGGACAGGGGGCAGTCGATGAACACTGAAGCTTTCTTT. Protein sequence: CASSWDRGQSMNTEAFF.

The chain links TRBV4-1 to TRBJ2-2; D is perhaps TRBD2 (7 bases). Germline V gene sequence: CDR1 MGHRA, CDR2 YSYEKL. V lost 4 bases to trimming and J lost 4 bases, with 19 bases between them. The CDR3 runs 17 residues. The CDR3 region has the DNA TGCGCCAGCAGCCCCACAAGGGGGGGCCTCGGCACCGGGGAGCTGTTTTTT. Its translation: CASSPTRGGLGTGELFF.

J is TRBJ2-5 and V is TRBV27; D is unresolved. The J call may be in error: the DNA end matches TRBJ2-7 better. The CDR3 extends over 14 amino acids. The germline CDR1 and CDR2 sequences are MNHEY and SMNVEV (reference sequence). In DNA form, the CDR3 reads TGTGCCAGCAGTTTACACACAAATCCCTACGAGCAGTACTTC. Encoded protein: CASSLHTNPYEQYF.

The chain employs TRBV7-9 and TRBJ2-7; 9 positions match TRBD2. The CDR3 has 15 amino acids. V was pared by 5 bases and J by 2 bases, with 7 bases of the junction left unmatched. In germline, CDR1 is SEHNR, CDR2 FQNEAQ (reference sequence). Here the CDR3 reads CASSRDLAGAYEQYF. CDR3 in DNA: TGTGCCAGCAGCCGGGACTTAGCGGGGGCCTACGAGCAGTACTTC.

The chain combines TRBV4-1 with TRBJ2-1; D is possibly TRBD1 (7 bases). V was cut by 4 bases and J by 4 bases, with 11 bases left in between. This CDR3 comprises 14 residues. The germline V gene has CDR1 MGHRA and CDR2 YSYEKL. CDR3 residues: CASSLQGGYNEQFF. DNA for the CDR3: TGCGCCAGCAGCCTCCAGGGGGGTTACAATGAGCAGTTCTTC.

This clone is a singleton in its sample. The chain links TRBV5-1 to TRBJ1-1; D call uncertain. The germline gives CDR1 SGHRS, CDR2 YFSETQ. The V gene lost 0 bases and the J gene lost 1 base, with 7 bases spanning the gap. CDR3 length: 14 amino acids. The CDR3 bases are TGCGCCAGCAGCTTGGTAGTGGCGAACACTGAAGCTTTCTTT. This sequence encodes CASSLVVANTEAFF.

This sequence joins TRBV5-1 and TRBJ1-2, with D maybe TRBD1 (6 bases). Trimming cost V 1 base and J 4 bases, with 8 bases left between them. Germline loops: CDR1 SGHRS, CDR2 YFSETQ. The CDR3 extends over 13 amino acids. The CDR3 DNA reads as TGCGCCAGCAGCTTGAGGGGGGTCTATGGCTACACCTTC. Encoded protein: CASSLRGVYGYTF.

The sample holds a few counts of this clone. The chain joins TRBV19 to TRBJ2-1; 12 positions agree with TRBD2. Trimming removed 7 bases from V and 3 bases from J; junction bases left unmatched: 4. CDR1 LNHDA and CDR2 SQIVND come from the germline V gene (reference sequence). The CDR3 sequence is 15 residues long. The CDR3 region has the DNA TGTGCCAGTACCACTAGCGGGGGGAGCTACAATGAGCAGTTCTTC. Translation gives CASTTSGGSYNEQFF.